The sequence of this TCR beta chain was determined in a study of blood T cell repertoires in COVID-19. Background on the study: Sites in the United States, Italy and Spain provided acute and convalescent COVID-19 samples. From T cells, B-cell-depleted T cells, or PBMCs came the material, which was cDNA or gDNA.

This clone was seen just once. As originally analysed: Reference gene primer amplification yielded estimated nucleated cell counts. The protocol was immunoSEQ multiplex PCR, while the TCRdb copy is restricted to in-frame clones and leaves out a portion. V, J and clone size derive from that table, while D and trimming were established from the DNA sequence. Found here are over 300,000 clones, approximately 85% of them singletons; the top ten hold 7.2%. This receptor was identified in a human donor in a cohort sampled during active COVID-19. The sequencing sample was made of peripheral blood.

This chain's CDR3 is CASSLGSKDQPQHF. DNA for the CDR3: TGTGCCAGCAGCTTGGGGTCTAAAGATCAGCCCCAGCATTTT. The genes are TRBV5-6 and TRBJ1-5; no firm D call. The CDR3 contains 14 residues. Trimming removed 0 bases at V and 5 bases at J, with 9 bases between. The germline gives CDR1 SGHDT, CDR2 YYEEEE. Based on the CDR3 plus reference TRBV5-6 and TRBJ1-5, the full variable domain is DAGVTQSPTHLIKTRGQQVTLRCSPKSGHDTVSWYQQALGQGPQFIFQYYEEEERQRGNFPDRFSGHQFPNYSSELNVNALLLGDSALYLCASSLGSKDQPQHFGDGTRLSIL.